The 22 T cell receptor beta chains given below trace back to one sample, sequenced in a study of response to subunit inactivated influenza vaccine. One entry per CDR3 protein results from TCRdb running MiXCR on the RT-PCR reads. The sample holds about 650,000 distinct CDR3 sequences, around 15% seen once. The specimen was PBMCs from blood, collected around two weeks before vaccination. The receptors stem from a man over 45 who received an inactivated influenza vaccine.

This clonotype has more than one count but fewer than ten. This chain links TRBV7-2 with TRBJ2-2; D is unclear. Germline V CDR1 and CDR2: SGHTA, FQGNSA. CDR3 length: 15 residues. Trimming took off 4 bases at V and 5 bases at J, with 14 bases between the two ends. CDR3 amino acids: CASSSSRVETGELFF. CDR3 nucleotides: TGTGCCAGCAGCTCATCCCGAGTCGAGACCGGGGAGCTGTTTTTT.

V is TRBV9 and J is TRBJ2-6; D might be TRBD2 (6 bases). The CDR3 spans 17 residues. Germline V gives CDR1 SGDLS, CDR2 YYNGEE. Trimming took 0 bases from V and 0 from J, leaving 10 bases between them. Written as DNA, the CDR3 is TGTGCCAGCAGCGTAGAGGGTAGCGGCTCTGGGGCCAACGTCCTGACTTTC. Protein product: CASSVEGSGSGANVLTF. The variable domain in full, completed from reference TRBV9 and TRBJ2-6, reads DSGVTQTPKHLITATGQRVTLRCSPRSGDLSVYWYQQSLDQGLQFLIQYYNGEERAKGNILERFSAQQFPDLHSELNLSSLELGDSALYFCASSVEGSGSGANVLTFGAGSRLTVL.

The CDR3 coding sequence is TGTGCCAGCAGCCAAGGCTACAGTAGTGGGGCGTACCAAGAGACCCAGTACTTC. This gives the protein CASSQGYSSGAYQETQYF. The rearrangement joins TRBV3-1 to TRBJ2-5, with a weak D call TRBD1 (5 bases). Trimming removed 1 base from V and 0 bases from J, with 18 bases in between. The CDR3 has 18 residues. Germline CDR1 reads LGHDT; CDR2 reads YNNKEL (reference sequence).

This chain links TRBV28 with TRBJ1-1; 7 nucleotides agree with TRBD1. Germline CDR1 is MDHEN and CDR2 is SYDVKM. The CDR3 is 13 residues long. With 8 bases clipped from V and 2 bases from J, the junction kept 5 bases outside the gene matches. The CDR3 region is CASLQGGNTEAFF. The CDR3, as DNA: TGTGCCAGCCTCCAGGGGGGAAACACTGAAGCTTTCTTT.

This clonotype was observed a few times. The CDR3 sequence is CSARVGSLNTEAFF. CDR3 nucleotide sequence: TGCAGTGCTAGAGTGGGCAGCCTGAACACTGAAGCTTTCTTT. The chain has TRBV20-1 and TRBJ1-1, with D hard to call. Germline lookup yields CDR1 DFQATT and CDR2 SNEGSKA (reference sequence). V shed 1 base and J shed 0 bases, with 9 bases lying between them. There are 14 residues in the CDR3.

This clonotype turned up a few times. The rearrangement links TRBV4-1 to TRBJ2-7; D perhaps matches TRBD1 (6 bases). The germline V gene has CDR1 MGHRA and CDR2 YSYEKL. The CDR3 contains 16 residues. V was pared by 0 bases and J by 2 bases, with 14 bases between. CDR3 loop: CASSQDLPGAPYEQYF. CDR3 DNA: TGCGCCAGCAGCCAAGATCTGCCAGGGGCCCCCTACGAGCAGTACTTC.

This clonotype was counted a few times. The chain links TRBV3-1 to TRBJ2-7; D might be TRBD2 (5 bases). Trimming pared 3 bases from V and 4 bases from J, leaving 10 bases between. The CDR3 runs to 13 residues. Germline V gene data show CDR1 as LGHDT and CDR2 as YNNKEL (reference sequence). CDR3 in amino acids: CASSHTSLYEQYF. Written as DNA, the CDR3 is TGTGCCAGCAGCCATACTAGTTTGTACGAGCAGTACTTC.

The rearrangement joins TRBV5-1 to TRBJ1-1, with D tentatively TRBD1 (5 bases). V was trimmed by 0 bases and J by 6 bases, leaving 12 bases between them. This CDR3 spans 14 amino acids. The germline CDR1 and CDR2 sequences are SGHRS and YFSETQ. The CDR3 loop reads CASSLGGTRSEAFF. CDR3 nucleotide sequence: TGCGCCAGCAGCTTGGGGGGGACCCGTTCTGAAGCTTTCTTT.

This clonotype occurred a few times. V gene TRBV12-3 or TRBV12-4 combines with J gene TRBJ2-3; TRBD2 aligns across 9 bases. The length of the CDR3 is 17 residues. Trimming at V came to 0 bases and at J to 4 bases, leaving 8 bases not matched to a gene. In DNA form, the CDR3 reads TGTGCCAGCAGTTTAGCCCCGAGTAGCGGGAGTGCAGATACGCAGTATTTT. Translated: CASSLAPSSGSADTQYF.

The chain recombines TRBV5-1 with TRBJ2-7; possibly TRBD2 for D (6 bases). In germline, CDR1 is SGHRS, CDR2 YFSETQ. Trimming shortened V by 6 bases and J by 2 bases, and 15 bases separated the two germline ends. The CDR3 covers 14 residues. DNA for the CDR3: TGCGCCAGCACCCCCCGGGGGAAAACCTACGAGCAGTACTTC. Protein: CASTPRGKTYEQYF. The variable domain in full, completed from reference TRBV5-1 and TRBJ2-7, reads KAGVTQTPRYLIKTRGQQVTLSCSPISGHRSVSWYQQTPGQGLQFLFEYFSETQRNKGNFPGRFSGRQFSNSRSEMNVSTLELGDSALYLCASTPRGKTYEQYFGPGTRLTVT.

In its sample, this clonotype was seen many times. The chain is built from TRBV11-2 and TRBJ2-5; no clear D gene. V was trimmed by 5 bases and J by 4 bases, leaving 5 bases between them. From germline, CDR1 is SGHAT and CDR2 FQNNGV. The CDR3 covers 11 residues. The CDR3 DNA reads TGTGCCAGCAGCCGATCAGAGACCCAGTACTTC. Translated: CASSRSETQYF.

This chain links TRBV18 with TRBJ2-1; D unresolved. Trimming removed 3 bases at V and 9 bases at J, with 9 bases between. Germline lookup yields CDR1 KGHSH and CDR2 LQKENI. This CDR3 comprises 12 residues. The CDR3 region has the DNA TGTGCCAGCTCACCCCAGAGTCTTGAGCAGTTCTTC. Its protein product is CASSPQSLEQFF.

This chain links TRBV7-2 with TRBJ2-2, with a tentative D call TRBD2 (6 bases). This CDR3 is built from 18 residues. Trimming took off 0 bases at V and 3 bases at J, with 17 bases between the two ends. CDR1 SGHTA and CDR2 FQGNSA come from the germline V gene. The CDR3 DNA reads as TGTGCCAGCAGCTTAGCGCCGGGTCTAGCGCGTTACACCGGGGAGCTGTTTTTT. This codes for CASSLAPGLARYTGELFF.

This clonotype turned up a few times. The chain uses TRBV7-2 and TRBJ1-4, with D possibly being TRBD1 (6 bases). The germline V and J ends were trimmed by 0 bases and 8 bases, with 13 bases remaining between them. Germline CDR1 is SGHTA and CDR2 is FQGNSA. The CDR3 has 15 amino acids. The CDR3 region has the DNA TGTGCCAGCAGCTTAGCGCTACGGGGGCCCGAAAAACTGTTTTTT. Its protein product is CASSLALRGPEKLFF.

The genes are TRBV18 and TRBJ2-1; no reliable D call. Per the germline V gene, CDR1 is KGHSH and CDR2 is LQKENI. This CDR3 has 13 amino acids. Trimming stripped 5 bases from V and 15 bases from J, with 20 bases between. The CDR3 reads CASSAERHSDGFF. The CDR3 DNA sequence: TGTGCCAGCTCAGCGGAACGGCACAGCGACGGGTTCTTC.

V is TRBV20-1 and J is TRBJ2-7; 10 bases line up with TRBD2. With V trimmed by 1 base and J by 6 bases, 9 bases remained unmatched. The V gene's germline CDR1 is DFQATT and CDR2 SNEGSKA (reference sequence). There are 15 residues in the CDR3. Written as DNA, the CDR3 is TGCAGTGCTAGAGGTGTTCTAGCGGGAGTCTCCGAGCAGTACTTC. This codes for CSARGVLAGVSEQYF.

This clonotype appeared a few times. The CDR3 DNA is TGTGCCAGCAACAGACAGGGGAGCGGCTACACCTTC. It translates to CASNRQGSGYTF. V and J are TRBV7-9 and TRBJ1-2; 8 bases match TRBD1. This CDR3 is 12 amino acids long. V dropped 7 bases and J dropped 8; count of bases not matched to a gene: 6. Germline loops: CDR1 SEHNR, CDR2 FQNEAQ (reference sequence). Looking up the rest from reference TRBV7-9 and TRBJ1-2 gives the full variable domain: DTGVSQNPRHKITKRGQNVTFRCDPISEHNRLYWYRQTLGQGPEFLTYFQNEAQLEKSRLLSDRFSAERPKGSFSTLEIQRTEQGDSAMYLCASNRQGSGYTFGSGTRLTVV.

CDR3 amino acids: CASRPREPGAYEQYF. The CDR3 DNA reads TGCGCCAGCAGGCCCAGGGAGCCGGGAGCCTACGAGCAGTACTTC. The V call is TRBV5-1, the J call TRBJ2-7, with D maybe TRBD2 (6 bases). Germline V lookup: CDR1 SGHRS, CDR2 YFSETQ. Trimming left V 5 bases short and J 2 bases short, with 17 bases between. This CDR3 is 15 amino acids long. The full variable domain, with the rest looked up from reference TRBV5-1 and TRBJ2-7, is KAGVTQTPRYLIKTRGQQVTLSCSPISGHRSVSWYQQTPGQGLQFLFEYFSETQRNKGNFPGRFSGRQFSNSRSEMNVSTLELGDSALYLCASRPREPGAYEQYFGPGTRLTVT.

In its sample, this clonotype was seen a few times. The chain carries TRBV5-4 and TRBJ1-2, with 7 bases that match TRBD1. The germline V gene encodes CDR1 SGHNT and CDR2 YYREEE (reference sequence). The CDR3 spans 15 residues. V trimming: 2 bases; J trimming: 2 bases; junction bases outside the gene matches: 6. The CDR3 protein is CASSFLRGENYGYTF. The CDR3 DNA sequence: TGTGCCAGCAGCTTTCTCAGGGGGGAGAACTATGGCTACACCTTC.

V is TRBV28 and J is TRBJ2-7; D is possibly TRBD1 or TRBD2 (5 bases each). This CDR3 has 10 amino acids. CDR1 and CDR2 (germline): MDHEN, SYDVKM. V was trimmed by 6 bases and J by 12 bases, leaving 12 bases between them. The CDR3 protein is CASRGTGWYF. CDR3 nucleotides: TGTGCCAGCAGGGGGACGGGATGGTACTTC.

The table lists this clonotype with a few counts. This rearrangement joins TRBV5-1 to TRBJ1-1; 7 bases fit TRBD1. Unmatched junction bases numbered 6, after V lost 4 bases and J lost 6 bases. CDR1 is SGHRS and CDR2 is YFSETQ in the germline V gene. The CDR3 contains 13 residues. Written as DNA, the CDR3 is TGCGCCAGCAGCACAGGGGACCGGTCTGAAGCTTTCTTT. Its translation is CASSTGDRSEAFF.

This clonotype has just a few counts. The rearrangement links TRBV5-6 to TRBJ2-4; 8 bases fit TRBD2. Per the germline V gene, CDR1 is SGHDT and CDR2 is YYEEEE. Losses at the gene ends were 4 bases for V and 7 bases for J; bases not matched to a gene: 13. CDR3 length: 16 residues. The CDR3 sequence is CASSPDPGRARNIQYF. The CDR3 DNA is TGTGCCAGCAGCCCCGACCCCGGGAGGGCGAGGAACATTCAGTACTTC.